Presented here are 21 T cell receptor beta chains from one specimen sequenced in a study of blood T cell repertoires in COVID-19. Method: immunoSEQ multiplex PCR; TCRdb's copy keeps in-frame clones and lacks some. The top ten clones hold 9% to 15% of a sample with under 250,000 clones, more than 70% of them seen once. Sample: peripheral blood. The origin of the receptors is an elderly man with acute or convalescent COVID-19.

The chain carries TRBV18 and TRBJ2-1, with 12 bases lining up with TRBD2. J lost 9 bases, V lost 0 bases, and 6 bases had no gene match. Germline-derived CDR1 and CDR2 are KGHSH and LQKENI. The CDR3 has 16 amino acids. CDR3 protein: CASSPPLAGGPGEQFF. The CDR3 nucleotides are TGTGCCAGCTCACCACCTCTAGCGGGGGGGCCCGGTGAGCAGTTCTTC. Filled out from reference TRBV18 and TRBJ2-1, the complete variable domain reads NAGVMQNPRHLVRRRGQEARLRCSPMKGHSHVYWYRQLPEEGLKFMVYLQKENIIDESGMPKERFSAEFPKEGPSILRIQQVVRGDSAAYFCASSPPLAGGPGEQFFGPGTRLTVL.

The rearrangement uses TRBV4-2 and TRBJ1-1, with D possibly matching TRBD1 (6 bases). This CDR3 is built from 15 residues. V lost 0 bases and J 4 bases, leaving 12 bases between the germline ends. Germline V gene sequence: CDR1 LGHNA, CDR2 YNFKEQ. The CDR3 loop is CASSQDGTISTEAFF. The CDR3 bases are TGTGCCAGCAGCCAAGACGGGACAATCTCCACTGAAGCTTTCTTT.

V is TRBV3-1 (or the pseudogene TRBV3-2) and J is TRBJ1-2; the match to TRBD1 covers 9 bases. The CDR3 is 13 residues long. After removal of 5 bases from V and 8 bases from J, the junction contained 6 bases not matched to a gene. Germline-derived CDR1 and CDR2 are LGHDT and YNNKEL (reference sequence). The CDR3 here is CASSEGQGGGYTF. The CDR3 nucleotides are TGTGCCAGCAGCGAGGGACAGGGTGGCGGCTACACCTTC.

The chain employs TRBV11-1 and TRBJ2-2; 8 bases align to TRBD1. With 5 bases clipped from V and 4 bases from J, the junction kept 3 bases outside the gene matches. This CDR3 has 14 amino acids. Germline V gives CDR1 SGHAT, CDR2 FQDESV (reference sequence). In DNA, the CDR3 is TGTGCCAGCAGCCCGGACAGGGTCACCGGGGAGCTGTTTTTT. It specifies CASSPDRVTGELFF.

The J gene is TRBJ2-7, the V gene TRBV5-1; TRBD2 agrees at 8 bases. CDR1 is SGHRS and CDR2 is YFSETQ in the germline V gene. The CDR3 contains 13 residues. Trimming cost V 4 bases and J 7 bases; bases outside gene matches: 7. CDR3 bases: TGCGCCAGCAGCCCGGAGAGCGGGAGTGAGCAGTACTTC. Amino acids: CASSPESGSEQYF.

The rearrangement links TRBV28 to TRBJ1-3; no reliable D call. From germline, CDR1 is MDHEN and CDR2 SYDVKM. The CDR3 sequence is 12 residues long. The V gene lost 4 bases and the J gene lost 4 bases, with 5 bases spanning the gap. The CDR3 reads CASSSQGNTIYF. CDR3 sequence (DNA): TGTGCCAGCAGTTCGCAGGGAAACACCATATATTTT.

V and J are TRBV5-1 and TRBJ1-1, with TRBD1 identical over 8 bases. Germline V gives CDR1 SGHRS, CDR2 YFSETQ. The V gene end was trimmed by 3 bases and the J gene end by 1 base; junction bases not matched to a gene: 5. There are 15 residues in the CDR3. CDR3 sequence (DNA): TGCGCCAGCAGCTCAAGGGGGACAGGGAACACTGAAGCTTTCTTT. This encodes CASSSRGTGNTEAFF.

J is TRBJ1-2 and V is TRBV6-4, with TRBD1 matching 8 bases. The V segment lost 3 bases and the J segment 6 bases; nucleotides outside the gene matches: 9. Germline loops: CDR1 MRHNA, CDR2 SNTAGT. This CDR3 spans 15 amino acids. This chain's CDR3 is CASSENPGGWDGYTF. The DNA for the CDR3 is TGTGCCAGCAGTGAAAACCCAGGGGGCTGGGATGGCTACACCTTC.

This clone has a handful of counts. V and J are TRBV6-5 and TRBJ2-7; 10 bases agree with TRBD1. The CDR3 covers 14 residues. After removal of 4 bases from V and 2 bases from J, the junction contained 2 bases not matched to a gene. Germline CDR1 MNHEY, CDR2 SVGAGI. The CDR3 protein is CASSSTGGPYEQYF. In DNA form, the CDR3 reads TGTGCCAGCAGTTCGACAGGGGGCCCCTACGAGCAGTACTTC.

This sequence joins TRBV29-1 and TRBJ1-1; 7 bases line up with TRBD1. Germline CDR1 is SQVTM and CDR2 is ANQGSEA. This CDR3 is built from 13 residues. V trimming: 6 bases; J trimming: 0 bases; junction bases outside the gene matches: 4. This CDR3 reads CSVARGVNTEAFF. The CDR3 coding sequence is TGCAGCGTCGCCAGGGGGGTGAACACTGAAGCTTTCTTT. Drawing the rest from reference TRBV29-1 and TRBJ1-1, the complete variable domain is SAVISQKPSRDICQRGTSLTIQCQVDSQVTMMFWYRQQPGQSLTLIATANQGSEATYESGFVIDKFPISRPNLTFSTLTVSNMSPEDSSIYLCSVARGVNTEAFFGQGTRLTVV.

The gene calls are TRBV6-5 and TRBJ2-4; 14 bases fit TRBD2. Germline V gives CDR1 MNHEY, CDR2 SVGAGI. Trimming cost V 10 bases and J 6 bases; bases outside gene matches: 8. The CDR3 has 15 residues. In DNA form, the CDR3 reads TGTGCCATACGACTAGCGGGAGGGAGGGGAAACATTCAGTACTTC. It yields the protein CAIRLAGGRGNIQYF.

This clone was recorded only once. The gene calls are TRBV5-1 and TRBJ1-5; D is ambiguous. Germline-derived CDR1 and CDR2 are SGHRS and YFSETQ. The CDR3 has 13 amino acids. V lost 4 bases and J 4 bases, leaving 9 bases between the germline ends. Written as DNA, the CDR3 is TGCGCCAGCAGCCCCGCCCAGAATCAGCCCCAGCATTTT. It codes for CASSPAQNQPQHF.

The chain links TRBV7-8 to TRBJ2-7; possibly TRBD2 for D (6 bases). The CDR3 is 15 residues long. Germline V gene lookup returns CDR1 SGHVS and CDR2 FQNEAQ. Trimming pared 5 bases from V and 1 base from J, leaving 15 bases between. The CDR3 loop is CASSPMEGMSYEQYF. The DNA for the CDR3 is TGTGCCAGCAGCCCTATGGAGGGGATGTCCTACGAGCAGTACTTC.

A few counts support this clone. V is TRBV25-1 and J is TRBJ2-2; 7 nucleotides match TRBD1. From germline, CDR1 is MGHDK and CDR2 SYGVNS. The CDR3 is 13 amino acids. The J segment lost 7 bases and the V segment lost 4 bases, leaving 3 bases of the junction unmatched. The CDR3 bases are TGTGCCAGCAGTGTAACAGGGGTCGGGGAGCTGTTTTTT. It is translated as CASSVTGVGELFF.

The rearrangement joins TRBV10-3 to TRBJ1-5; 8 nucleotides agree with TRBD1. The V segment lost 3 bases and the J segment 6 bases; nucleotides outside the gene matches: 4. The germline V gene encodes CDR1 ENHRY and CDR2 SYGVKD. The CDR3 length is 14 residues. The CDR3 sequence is CAISDGQGAQPQHF. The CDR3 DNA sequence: TGTGCCATCAGTGATGGGCAGGGGGCTCAGCCCCAGCATTTT.

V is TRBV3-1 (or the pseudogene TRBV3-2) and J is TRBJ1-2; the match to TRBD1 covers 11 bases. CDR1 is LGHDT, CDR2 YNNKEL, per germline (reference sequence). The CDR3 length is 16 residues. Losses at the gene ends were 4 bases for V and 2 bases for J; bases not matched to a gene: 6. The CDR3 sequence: CASSPRTGGINYGYTF. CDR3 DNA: TGTGCCAGCAGCCCCCGGACAGGGGGCATCAACTATGGCTACACCTTC.

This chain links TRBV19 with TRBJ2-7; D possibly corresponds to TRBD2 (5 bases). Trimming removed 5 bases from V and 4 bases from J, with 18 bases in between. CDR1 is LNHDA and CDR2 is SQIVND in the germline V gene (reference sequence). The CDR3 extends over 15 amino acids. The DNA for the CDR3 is TGTGCCAGTAGTCTACTGACGCGGGCGAAATACGAGCAGTACTTC. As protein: CASSLLTRAKYEQYF.

CDR3 sequence: CSASSGPDTQYF. As DNA, the CDR3 is TGCAGTGCTAGTAGCGGACCAGATACGCAGTATTTT. The V call is TRBV20-1, the J call TRBJ2-3; perhaps TRBD2 as D (6 bases). The V end was cut by 3 bases, the J end by 4 bases, with 8 bases between. The CDR3 has 12 residues. From germline, CDR1 is DFQATT and CDR2 SNEGSKA (reference sequence).

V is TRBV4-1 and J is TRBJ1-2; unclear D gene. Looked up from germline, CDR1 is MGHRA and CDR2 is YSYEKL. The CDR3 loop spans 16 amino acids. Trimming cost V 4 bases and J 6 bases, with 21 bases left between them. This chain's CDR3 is CASSRSPSEGSDGYTF. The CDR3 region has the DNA TGCGCCAGCAGCCGGTCGCCCTCGGAGGGTTCCGATGGCTACACCTTC.

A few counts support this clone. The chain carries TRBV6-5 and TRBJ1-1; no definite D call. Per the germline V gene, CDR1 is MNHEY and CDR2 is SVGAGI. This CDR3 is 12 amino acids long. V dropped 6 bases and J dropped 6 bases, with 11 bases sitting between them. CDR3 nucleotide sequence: TGTGCCAGCAGGGGAGGGCTACCTGAAGCTTTCTTT. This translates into CASRGGLPEAFF.

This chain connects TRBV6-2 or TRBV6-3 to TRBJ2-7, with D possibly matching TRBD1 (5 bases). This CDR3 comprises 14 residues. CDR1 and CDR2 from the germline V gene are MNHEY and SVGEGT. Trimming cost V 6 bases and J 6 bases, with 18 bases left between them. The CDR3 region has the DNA TGTGCCAGCAGCATGCAGGGTCTATTGGGCGAGCAGTACTTC. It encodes CASSMQGLLGEQYF.